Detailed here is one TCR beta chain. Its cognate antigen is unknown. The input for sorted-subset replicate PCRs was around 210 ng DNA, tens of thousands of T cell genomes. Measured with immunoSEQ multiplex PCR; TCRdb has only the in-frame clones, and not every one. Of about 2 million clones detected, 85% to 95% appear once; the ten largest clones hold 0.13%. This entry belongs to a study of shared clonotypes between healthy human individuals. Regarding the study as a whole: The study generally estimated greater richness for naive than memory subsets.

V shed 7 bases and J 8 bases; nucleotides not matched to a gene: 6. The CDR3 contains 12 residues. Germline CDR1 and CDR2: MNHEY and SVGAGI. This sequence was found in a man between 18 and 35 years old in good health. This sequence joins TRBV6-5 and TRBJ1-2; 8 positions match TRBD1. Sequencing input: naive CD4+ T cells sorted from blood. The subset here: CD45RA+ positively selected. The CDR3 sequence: CASNGGQGGYTF. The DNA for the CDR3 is TGTGCCAGCAATGGAGGACAGGGAGGCTACACCTTC.